The rows below give T cell receptor beta chains drawn from one sample of a study of early T cells in non-severe SARS-CoV-2 infection. TCRdb re-called the 5' RACE reads with MiXCR, one entry per CDR3 protein. The table lists around 50,000 distinct CDR3 sequences, roughly 12% of them singletons. Sequenced sample: whole blood. All receptors come from an adult who was a healthcare worker with PCR-confirmed SARS-CoV-2 infection or an uninfected control (not recorded which). Both conserved end residues are part of each CDR3. Each record gives: V gene, D gene, clone size, J gene, CDR3 DNA, CDR3 protein. A D gene is named only where the DNA matches it firmly. Some rows mark clone size as missing; the rest say once, few, many or name a class of expanded clone.

v_call: TRBV7-2
d_call: -
clone_size: many
j_call: TRBJ2-7
cdr3_nt: TGTGCCAGCAGCTCCTTCGCGAATACCTACGAGCAGTACTTC
cdr3_aa: CASSSFANTYEQYF

v_call: TRBV7-9
d_call: TRBD2
clone_size: -
j_call: TRBJ2-5
cdr3_nt: TGTGCCAGCACCGTACTAGCGGGGGCCTTCTTGGAGACCCAGTACTTC
cdr3_aa: CASTVLAGAFLETQYF

v_call: TRBV19
d_call: -
clone_size: many
j_call: TRBJ2-4
cdr3_nt: TGTGCCAGTAGTCAGGGGGGTTTTATTGGAAACATTCAGTACTTC
cdr3_aa: CASSQGGFIGNIQYF

v_call: TRBV18
d_call: TRBD1
clone_size: many
j_call: TRBJ2-1
cdr3_nt: TGTGCCAGCTCCCCGGGACAGATGTACAATGAGCAGTTCTTC
cdr3_aa: CASSPGQMYNEQFF

v_call: TRBV7-6
d_call: -
clone_size: few
j_call: TRBJ2-2
cdr3_nt: TGTGCCAGCAGTCTCAACACCGGGGAGCTGTTTTTT
cdr3_aa: CASSLNTGELFF

v_call: TRBV11-2
d_call: TRBD2
clone_size: -
j_call: TRBJ2-3
cdr3_nt: TGTGCCAGCAGCTTTAGACTAGCGGGATCCACAGATACGCAGTATTTT
cdr3_aa: CASSFRLAGSTDTQYF

v_call: TRBV4-2
d_call: -
clone_size: -
j_call: TRBJ2-5
cdr3_nt: TGTGCCAGCAGCCAAGATGGGCTTGATACCACCCAGTACTTC
cdr3_aa: CASSQDGLDTTQYF

v_call: TRBV5-4
d_call: TRBD2
clone_size: many
j_call: TRBJ2-7
cdr3_nt: TGTGCCAGCAGCCCCCGAAGGGAGGGGTACGAGCAGTACTTC
cdr3_aa: CASSPRREGYEQYF

v_call: TRBV21-1
d_call: -
clone_size: -
j_call: TRBJ2-3
cdr3_nt: TGTGCCAGCAGCAGACAGGGCCCAGATACGCAGTATTTT
cdr3_aa: CASSRQGPDTQYF

v_call: TRBV3-1
d_call: -
clone_size: many
j_call: TRBJ2-7
cdr3_nt: TGTGCCAGCACCCCCCCGGGCAGCTCCTACGAGCAGTACTTC
cdr3_aa: CASTPPGSSYEQYF

v_call: TRBV6-2/TRBV6-3
d_call: -
clone_size: -
j_call: TRBJ1-1
cdr3_nt: TGTGCCAGCAGTTACTCGATCAACACTTCTCCAGAAGCTTTCTTT
cdr3_aa: CASSYSINTSPEAFF

v_call: TRBV24-1
d_call: -
clone_size: few
j_call: TRBJ2-3
cdr3_nt: TGTGCCACCGGGCCCCTAGATACGCAGTATTTT
cdr3_aa: CATGPLDTQYF

v_call: TRBV30
d_call: -
clone_size: many
j_call: TRBJ2-1
cdr3_nt: TGTGCCTGGAGTGAGGGGTTTTCGAGCTCCTACAATGAGCAGTTCTTC
cdr3_aa: CAWSEGFSSSYNEQFF

v_call: TRBV24-1
d_call: TRBD2
clone_size: -
j_call: TRBJ2-5
cdr3_nt: TGTGCCACCAGTGAAACTAGCGGGAGCGGTGAGACCCAGTACTTC
cdr3_aa: CATSETSGSGETQYF

v_call: TRBV5-1
d_call: -
clone_size: many
j_call: TRBJ2-3
cdr3_nt: TGCGCCAGCAGCTCCGGCGGTCGCGGCCCGGGCACAGATACGCAGTATTTT
cdr3_aa: CASSSGGRGPGTDTQYF

v_call: TRBV14
d_call: TRBD2
clone_size: -
j_call: TRBJ2-3
cdr3_nt: TGTGCCAGCAGTCTTTATAAGGCTAGCGGAGATACGCAGTATTTT
cdr3_aa: CASSLYKASGDTQYF

v_call: TRBV9
d_call: TRBD1
clone_size: -
j_call: TRBJ2-5
cdr3_nt: TGTGCCAGCAGCCCCGGACAGGAGGAGACCCAGTACTTC
cdr3_aa: CASSPGQEETQYF

v_call: TRBV28
d_call: -
clone_size: many
j_call: TRBJ2-3
cdr3_nt: TGTGCCAGCAGTTCGCCGAGGACTTCCACAGATACGCAGTATTTT
cdr3_aa: CASSSPRTSTDTQYF

v_call: TRBV5-1
d_call: -
clone_size: -
j_call: TRBJ2-3
cdr3_nt: TGCGCCAGCAGCGGCGGGACTTCGCACACAGATACGCAGTATTTT
cdr3_aa: CASSGGTSHTDTQYF

v_call: TRBV28
d_call: TRBD1
clone_size: many
j_call: TRBJ2-3
cdr3_nt: TGTGCCAGCAGTCCGCCCCTGACAGGGGCGAGCACAGATACGCAGTATTTT
cdr3_aa: CASSPPLTGASTDTQYF

v_call: TRBV11-2
d_call: TRBD2
clone_size: few
j_call: TRBJ2-5
cdr3_nt: TGTGCCAGCAGCCTCATGACTAGCGAAGAGACCCAGTACTTC
cdr3_aa: CASSLMTSEETQYF

v_call: TRBV2
d_call: -
clone_size: many
j_call: TRBJ1-1
cdr3_nt: TGTGCCAGCAGCCAACAAAAGAACACTGAAGCTTTCTTT
cdr3_aa: CASSQQKNTEAFF

v_call: TRBV11-2
d_call: -
clone_size: few
j_call: TRBJ2-5
cdr3_nt: TGTGCCAGCAGCACCGGACAGGCCGGGGGAGCGGAGACCCAGTACTTC
cdr3_aa: CASSTGQAGGAETQYF

v_call: TRBV24-1
d_call: -
clone_size: -
j_call: TRBJ2-7
cdr3_nt: TGTGCCACCAGTGATCGGCAGCCCATCCTCTCCTACGAGCAGTACTTC
cdr3_aa: CATSDRQPILSYEQYF

v_call: TRBV4-1
d_call: -
clone_size: -
j_call: TRBJ2-7
cdr3_nt: TGCGCCAGCAGCCAACCCACCCAAAGCTACGAGCAGTACTTC
cdr3_aa: CASSQPTQSYEQYF

v_call: TRBV6-1
d_call: TRBD2
clone_size: -
j_call: TRBJ2-3
cdr3_nt: TGTGCCAGCAGGGTAATCCTAGCGGGAGGAGCAGATACGCAGTATTTT
cdr3_aa: CASRVILAGGADTQYF

v_call: TRBV18
d_call: -
clone_size: -
j_call: TRBJ2-7
cdr3_nt: TGTGCCAGCTCTCCCGGGGCGAGGAGAATCCACGAGCAGTACTTC
cdr3_aa: CASSPGARRIHEQYF

v_call: TRBV29-1
d_call: -
clone_size: many
j_call: TRBJ1-1
cdr3_nt: TGCAGCGTTGATCGAGGGACTGAAGCTTTCTTT
cdr3_aa: CSVDRGTEAFF

v_call: TRBV24-1
d_call: TRBD2
clone_size: many
j_call: TRBJ2-1
cdr3_nt: TGTGCCACCAGTGATTTGGGACTAGCGGGAGTCAGGGAGCAGTTCTTC
cdr3_aa: CATSDLGLAGVREQFF

v_call: TRBV4-1
d_call: -
clone_size: -
j_call: TRBJ2-4
cdr3_nt: TGCGCCAGCAGCCAAGGAAACCGCCACGACATTCAGTACTTC
cdr3_aa: CASSQGNRHDIQYF

v_call: TRBV29-1
d_call: TRBD1
clone_size: many
j_call: TRBJ2-3
cdr3_nt: TGCAGCGTTGGTTCACAGGGGGCAGTAGCGGTACTTGCGGATACGCAGTATTTT
cdr3_aa: CSVGSQGAVAVLADTQYF

v_call: TRBV12-3/TRBV12-4
d_call: TRBD1
clone_size: many
j_call: TRBJ1-1
cdr3_nt: TGTGCCAGCAGTTTTTATCATCCGGGACAGGGTTTGAACACTGAAGCTTTCTTT
cdr3_aa: CASSFYHPGQGLNTEAFF

v_call: TRBV27
d_call: -
clone_size: many
j_call: TRBJ1-2
cdr3_nt: TGTGCCAGCAGTGGAACAGGGAACTATGGCTACACCTTC
cdr3_aa: CASSGTGNYGYTF

v_call: TRBV2
d_call: TRBD2
clone_size: few
j_call: TRBJ2-1
cdr3_nt: TGTGCCAGCAGTGAAGTTCGGACTAGTCAAGATGAGCAGTTCTTC
cdr3_aa: CASSEVRTSQDEQFF

v_call: TRBV18
d_call: -
clone_size: -
j_call: TRBJ2-1
cdr3_nt: TGTGCCAGCTCACCACCCCCGGGGGACAATGAGCAGTTCTTC
cdr3_aa: CASSPPPGDNEQFF

v_call: TRBV28
d_call: -
clone_size: many
j_call: TRBJ2-3
cdr3_nt: TGTGCCAGCAGTTTAGGGTATAGCACAGATACGCAGTATTTT
cdr3_aa: CASSLGYSTDTQYF

v_call: TRBV5-1
d_call: -
clone_size: -
j_call: TRBJ1-1
cdr3_nt: TGCGCCAGCAGCCCCGGTGAGGCGAGGACTGAAGCTTTCTTT
cdr3_aa: CASSPGEARTEAFF

v_call: TRBV7-3
d_call: TRBD2
clone_size: -
j_call: TRBJ2-1
cdr3_nt: TGTGCCAGCAGCTTAACGTTGGGACTAGCGGGAGAAGAGCAGTTCTTC
cdr3_aa: CASSLTLGLAGEEQFF

v_call: TRBV5-1
d_call: -
clone_size: -
j_call: TRBJ2-1
cdr3_nt: TGCGCCAGCAGTTGGGGGAACTCCTACAATGAGCAGTTCTTC
cdr3_aa: CASSWGNSYNEQFF

v_call: TRBV6-5
d_call: TRBD2
clone_size: -
j_call: TRBJ2-3
cdr3_nt: TGTGCCAGCAGTTTAGCGGGGAGAAGTGTGGATACGCAGTATTTT
cdr3_aa: CASSLAGRSVDTQYF

v_call: TRBV6-5
d_call: -
clone_size: -
j_call: TRBJ1-6
cdr3_nt: TGTGCCAGCAGTTACTCGCGGGGTTCGAATTCACCCCTCCACTTT
cdr3_aa: CASSYSRGSNSPLHF

v_call: TRBV20-1
d_call: TRBD2
clone_size: -
j_call: TRBJ2-3
cdr3_nt: TGCAGTGTCACCCCCAGCGGGAGGGCCGGCACGCAGTATTTT
cdr3_aa: CSVTPSGRAGTQYF

v_call: TRBV2
d_call: -
clone_size: few
j_call: TRBJ2-7
cdr3_nt: TGTGGCAGTCTCGGGGCCCACGAGCAGTACTTC
cdr3_aa: CGSLGAHEQYF

v_call: TRBV7-6
d_call: -
clone_size: few
j_call: TRBJ2-1
cdr3_nt: TGTGCCAGCAGCTTAGGAGAATTGAATGAGCAGTTCTTC
cdr3_aa: CASSLGELNEQFF

v_call: TRBV7-2
d_call: -
clone_size: -
j_call: TRBJ2-3
cdr3_nt: TGTGCCAGCAGCTTAGGAGTCGGGACCCCTCGGGATACGCAGTATTTT
cdr3_aa: CASSLGVGTPRDTQYF

v_call: TRBV29-1
d_call: -
clone_size: many
j_call: TRBJ2-7
cdr3_nt: TGCAGCGTTGAAGCCTGGGGAGCAAGCTCCTACGAGCAGTACTTC
cdr3_aa: CSVEAWGASSYEQYF

v_call: TRBV9
d_call: TRBD1
clone_size: -
j_call: TRBJ1-6
cdr3_nt: TGTGCCAGCAGCCCCCCGGGACAGGGTTATTCACCCCTCCACTTT
cdr3_aa: CASSPPGQGYSPLHF

v_call: TRBV20-1
d_call: TRBD2
clone_size: many
j_call: TRBJ2-1
cdr3_nt: TGCAGTGCTAGGGTCAAGCGGGGGACCTCAAGAAGCTCCTACAATGAGCAGTTCTTC
cdr3_aa: CSARVKRGTSRSSYNEQFF

v_call: TRBV20-1
d_call: -
clone_size: many
j_call: TRBJ1-3
cdr3_nt: TGCAGTGCTCCCCGGGACGGGACCTCTGGAAACACCATATATTTT
cdr3_aa: CSAPRDGTSGNTIYF